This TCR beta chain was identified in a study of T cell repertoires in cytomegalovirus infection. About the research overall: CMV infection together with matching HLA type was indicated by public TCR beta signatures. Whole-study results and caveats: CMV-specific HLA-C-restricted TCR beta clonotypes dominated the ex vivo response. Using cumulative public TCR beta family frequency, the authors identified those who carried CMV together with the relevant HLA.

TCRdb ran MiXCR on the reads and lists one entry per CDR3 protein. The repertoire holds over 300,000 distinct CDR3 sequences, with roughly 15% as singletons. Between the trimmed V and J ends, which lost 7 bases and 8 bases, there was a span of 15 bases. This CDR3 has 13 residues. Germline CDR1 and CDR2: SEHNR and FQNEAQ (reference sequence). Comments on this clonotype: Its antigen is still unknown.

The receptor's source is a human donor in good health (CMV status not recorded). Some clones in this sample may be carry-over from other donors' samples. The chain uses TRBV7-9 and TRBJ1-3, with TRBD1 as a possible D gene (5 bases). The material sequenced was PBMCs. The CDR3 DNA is TGTGCCAGCATCAGGGAGGCTCTGGACACCATATATTTT. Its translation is CASIREALDTIYF.